The 27 T cell receptor beta chains reported below all come from one sample, sequenced in a study of somatic mutations in cytotoxic T cells in rheumatoid arthritis. Sequencing was performed with immunoSEQ multiplex PCR; in TCRdb, only in-frame clones are kept and a portion is missing. The table has fewer than 25,000 clones, about 80% seen once; the top ten hold over 9.5%. Input material: CD8+ T cells sorted from blood. These TCRs come from a woman between 45 and 65 years old in good health.

The V and J genes are TRBV4-2 and TRBJ2-3; 7 positions agree with TRBD2. CDR3 size: 16 residues. CDR1 and CDR2 (germline): LGHNA, YNFKEQ. V shed 3 bases and J 0 bases; nucleotides not matched to a gene: 6. Written as DNA, the CDR3 is TGTGCCAGCAGCCACAAAGCGGGGTCTAGCACAGATACGCAGTATTTT. This codes for CASSHKAGSSTDTQYF.

V and J are TRBV14 and TRBJ2-7; perhaps TRBD1 as D (5 bases). The CDR3 has 15 amino acids. CDR1 is SGHDN, CDR2 FVKESK, per germline. The ends were cut back, 4 bases at V and 0 bases at J, with 13 bases in the middle. The CDR3 coding sequence is TGTGCCAGCAGCCGCAATCCAGGGTCCTCCTACGAGCAGTACTTC. Encoded protein: CASSRNPGSSYEQYF. The entire variable domain, with the rest obtained from reference TRBV14 and TRBJ2-7, is as follows: EAGVTQFPSHSVIEKGQTVTLRCDPISGHDNLYWYRRVMGKEIKFLLHFVKESKQDESGMPNNRFLAERTGGTYSTLKVQPAELEDSGVYFCASSRNPGSSYEQYFGPGTRLTVT.

The chain couples TRBV30 to TRBJ2-7; 9 nucleotides agree with TRBD2. Germline V lookup: CDR1 GTSNPN, CDR2 SVGIG (reference sequence). CDR3 size: 15 residues. With 0 bases clipped from V and 0 bases from J, the junction kept 3 bases outside the gene matches. This chain's CDR3 is CAWSVLSGSSYEQYF. CDR3 DNA: TGTGCCTGGAGTGTACTTAGCGGGAGCTCCTACGAGCAGTACTTC.

This clone was seen just once. The chain has TRBV2 and TRBJ2-1; D gene uncertain. V was clipped by 5 bases and J by 8 bases, with 13 bases between them. Germline CDR1 and CDR2: SNHLY and FYNNEI. The CDR3 sequence is 13 residues long. For the CDR3, the DNA is TGTGCCAGCAGTTACAAGCCCTGGGATGAGCAGTTCTTC. Its translation: CASSYKPWDEQFF.

The chain carries TRBV4-1 and TRBJ1-5; 8 nucleotides agree with TRBD1. CDR3 size: 16 residues. Per the germline V gene, CDR1 is MGHRA and CDR2 is YSYEKL. V shed 1 base, J shed 7 bases, and the junction held 9 bases outside the gene matches. The CDR3 loop reads CASSQAPGQGKQPQHF. For the CDR3, the DNA is TGCGCCAGCAGCCAAGCCCCCGGACAGGGTAAGCAGCCCCAGCATTTT.

This chain connects TRBV7-9 to TRBJ1-4; 7 positions match TRBD1. This CDR3 contains 17 residues. CDR1 and CDR2 from the germline V gene are SEHNR and FQNEAQ (reference sequence). J was trimmed by 3 bases and V by 5 bases; bases with no gene match: 12. In DNA, the CDR3 is TGTGCCAGCAGCAAGGGGGACAGCGGCCCGGCTAATGAAAAACTGTTTTTT. The encoded protein is CASSKGDSGPANEKLFF.

This clone came up a few times. J is TRBJ1-2 and V is TRBV5-1; no definite D call. Trimming left V 0 bases short and J 5 bases short, with 8 bases between. The CDR3 consists of 13 residues. The germline gives CDR1 SGHRS, CDR2 YFSETQ. The CDR3 spells CASSLGKGYGYTF. The CDR3 region has the DNA TGCGCCAGCAGCTTGGGAAAGGGTTATGGCTACACCTTC.

This sequence joins TRBV29-1 and TRBJ1-2; D gene ambiguous. Germline CDR1 is SQVTM and CDR2 is ANQGSEA. V dropped 4 bases and J dropped 0 bases, with 12 bases sitting between them. The CDR3 has 14 amino acids. The CDR3 bases are TGCAGCGTTGCAGTTCGGGCCTCTAACTATGGCTACACCTTC. Translating gives CSVAVRASNYGYTF.

By sample fraction, this clone is large (0.1 to 1%). The chain has TRBV4-1 and TRBJ2-7; 10 bases map to TRBD2. Per the germline V gene, CDR1 is MGHRA and CDR2 is YSYEKL. This CDR3 comprises 18 residues. The V gene end was trimmed by 5 bases and the J gene end by 0 bases; junction bases not matched to a gene: 13. For the CDR3, the DNA is TGCGCCAGCAGCTATCGGCAGTCCAGCGGGGGGGACTCCTACGAGCAGTACTTC. Protein: CASSYRQSSGGDSYEQYF.

This clone was picked up one time. The gene calls are TRBV15 and TRBJ2-2; no firm D call. The CDR3 spans 15 residues. Trimming took 1 base from V and 4 from J, leaving 10 bases between them. Germline CDR1 is LNHNV and CDR2 is YYDKDF (reference sequence). CDR3 in DNA: TGTGCCACCAGCAGAGCTCAGGTGGTCACCGGGGAGCTGTTTTTT. It specifies CATSRAQVVTGELFF.

This chain uses TRBV9 with TRBJ2-2, with TRBD2 matching over 8 bases. V gave up 4 bases and J gave up 3 bases; unmatched junction bases: 11. The germline gives CDR1 SGDLS, CDR2 YYNGEE. The length of the CDR3 is 17 residues. The CDR3 loop reads CASSSLSGGGHTGELFF. Here the CDR3 DNA reads TGTGCCAGCAGCAGTCTTTCGGGGGGGGGACACACCGGGGAGCTGTTTTTT.

The chain uses TRBV11-3 and TRBJ2-1, with 9 bases identical to TRBD2. Germline V CDR1 and CDR2: SGHNT, YENEEA. V was clipped by 5 bases and J by 5 bases; unmatched bases: 13. This CDR3 is built from 17 residues. The CDR3 protein is CASSIVGVAGVHNEQFF. In DNA, the CDR3 is TGTGCCAGCAGCATAGTTGGGGTAGCGGGGGTACACAATGAGCAGTTCTTC.

The CDR3: CAISESPGLAADTQYF. CDR3 nucleotide sequence: TGTGCCATCAGTGAGTCCCCGGGACTAGCTGCAGATACGCAGTATTTT. The rearrangement links TRBV10-3 to TRBJ2-3; 9 nucleotides match TRBD2. The trim removed 0 bases at V and 4 bases at J, leaving 5 bases unmatched. The CDR3 loop spans 16 amino acids. CDR1 and CDR2 from the germline V gene are ENHRY and SYGVKD.

The chain carries TRBV7-8 and TRBJ2-7, with 15 positions matching TRBD2. The CDR3 runs 18 residues. V lost 5 bases and J lost 7; bases outside the gene matches: 15. CDR1 and CDR2 (germline): SGHVS, FQNEAQ. CDR3 nucleotide sequence: TGTGCCAGCAGCCACGGACTAGCGGGAGGGGAGAAGCTGCGGGAGCAGTACTTC. Encoded protein: CASSHGLAGGEKLREQYF.

J is TRBJ1-2 and V is TRBV29-1; no clear D. This CDR3 contains 13 residues. CDR1 and CDR2 (germline): SQVTM, ANQGSEA. Trimming left V 6 bases short and J 1 base short, with 12 bases between. The CDR3 nucleotides read TGCAGCGTGGATAATACAGATAACTATGGCTACACCTTC. It codes for CSVDNTDNYGYTF.

This chain connects TRBV29-1 to TRBJ2-7, with 10 bases lining up with TRBD1. Germline lookup yields CDR1 SQVTM and CDR2 ANQGSEA. The J segment lost 5 bases and the V segment lost 6 bases, leaving 10 bases of the junction unmatched. The CDR3 runs to 14 residues. CDR3: CSVDPGQGSHEQYF. CDR3 DNA sequence: TGCAGCGTCGATCCGGGACAGGGGTCCCACGAGCAGTACTTC.

In this sample, this clone turned up a few times. The rearrangement uses TRBV7-6 and TRBJ2-7; D gene unclear. Trimming removed 4 bases from V and 2 bases from J, with 15 bases in between. The CDR3 spans 15 residues. Germline assignment: CDR1 SGHVS and CDR2 FNYEAQ. The CDR3 nucleotides read TGTGCCAGCAGCTATTCGGGCAGTGACGCCTACGAGCAGTACTTC. Protein product: CASSYSGSDAYEQYF. Supplemented by reference TRBV7-6 and TRBJ2-7, the full variable domain reads GAGVSQSPRYKVTKRGQDVALRCDPISGHVSLYWYRQALGQGPEFLTYFNYEAQQDKSGLPNDRFSAERPEGSISTLTIQRTEQRDSAMYRCASSYSGSDAYEQYFGPGTRLTVT.

The V gene is TRBV7-9, the J gene TRBJ2-7; D unresolved. Germline V lookup: CDR1 SEHNR, CDR2 FQNEAQ (reference sequence). The CDR3 covers 16 residues. V lost 5 bases and J lost 4, with 21 bases in between. As DNA, the CDR3 is TGTGCCAGCAGCCCCCCAGACTCTTTACGATCTTACGAGCAGTACTTC. Translated, it gives CASSPPDSLRSYEQYF.

The chain recombines TRBV10-3 with TRBJ2-1; TRBD2 matches at 13 bases. The CDR3 spans 16 residues. Germline CDR1 ENHRY, CDR2 SYGVKD. Germline trimming cut 10 bases from V and 8 bases from J; bases unmatched to any gene: 14. The CDR3, as DNA: TGTGCCACAACCCCCTGGACTAGCGGGAGTAAGGATGAGCAGTTCTTC. This encodes CATTPWTSGSKDEQFF.

This chain joins TRBV18 and TRBJ2-7; 8 bases match TRBD1. Trimming took 1 base from V and 3 from J; bases not matched to a gene: 2. The CDR3 has 14 amino acids. From germline, CDR1 is KGHSH and CDR2 LQKENI. The CDR3 DNA follows: TGTGCCAGCTCACCACACAGGGGGGACTACGAGCAGTACTTC. Its protein is CASSPHRGDYEQYF. Drawing the rest from reference TRBV18 and TRBJ2-7, the complete variable domain is NAGVMQNPRHLVRRRGQEARLRCSPMKGHSHVYWYRQLPEEGLKFMVYLQKENIIDESGMPKERFSAEFPKEGPSILRIQQVVRGDSAAYFCASSPHRGDYEQYFGPGTRLTVT.

This clone showed up just once. The chain carries TRBV2 and TRBJ2-7; the D is unclear. There are 12 residues in the CDR3. Germline CDR1 reads SNHLY; CDR2 reads FYNNEI. With 7 bases removed from V and 0 bases from J, the gap between germline ends came to 7 bases. The CDR3 DNA reads TGTGCCAGCATGCTCACCTCCTACGAGCAGTACTTC. It yields the protein CASMLTSYEQYF.

CDR3 nucleotide sequence: TGTGCCAGCAGCCCCCCTGTCCTCTCTGGGGCCAACGTCCTGACTTTC. This translates into CASSPPVLSGANVLTF. The J gene is TRBJ2-6, the V gene TRBV13; D remains unclear. V was trimmed by 5 bases and J by 0 bases, leaving 11 bases between them. The CDR3 totals 16 residues. In germline, CDR1 is PRHDT, CDR2 FYEKMQ (reference sequence).

This clone showed up just a few times. This chain links TRBV5-1 with TRBJ2-7, with 9 bases fitting TRBD1. Germline values: CDR1 SGHRS, CDR2 YFSETQ. The CDR3 is 15 residues long. V gave up 0 bases and J gave up 4 bases; unmatched junction bases: 5. The CDR3 here is CASSLGGTGTYEQYF. The CDR3 DNA is TGCGCCAGCAGCTTGGGCGGGACAGGGACATACGAGCAGTACTTC.

The V call is TRBV27, the J call TRBJ1-2; 7 bases are a match to TRBD1. V gave up 4 bases and J gave up 6 bases; unmatched junction bases: 5. The CDR3 runs to 13 residues. Germline CDR1 MNHEY, CDR2 SMNVEV (reference sequence). The CDR3, as DNA: TGTGCCAGCAGTTCCCCCAGGGGGGATGGCTACACCTTC. Its translation is CASSSPRGDGYTF.

By share of the sample, this clone is medium-sized. V usage is TRBV12-1 and J usage is TRBJ1-5. TRBV12-1 is deemed a pseudogene. The CDR3 length is 13 residues. The CDR3 spells CASSTPGVPSQHF. The CDR3 DNA follows: TGTGCCAGCAGTACCCCCGGGGTCCCGTCCCAGCATTTT.

V and J are TRBV19 and TRBJ1-4; possible D gene TRBD1, 6 bases. Germline values: CDR1 LNHDA, CDR2 SQIVND (reference sequence). This CDR3 spans 13 amino acids. With 5 bases removed from V and 7 bases from J, the gap between germline ends came to 11 bases. The CDR3 bases are TGTGCCAGTAGTCGGCAGGGGCCTGAAAAACTGTTTTTT. It yields the protein CASSRQGPEKLFF.

The chain uses TRBV7-9 and TRBJ2-7, with TRBD2 identical over 8 bases. The CDR3 loop spans 16 amino acids. CDR1 SEHNR and CDR2 FQNEAQ come from the germline V gene (reference sequence). The J segment lost 4 bases and the V segment lost 0 bases, leaving 8 bases of the junction unmatched. The DNA for the CDR3 is TGTGCCAGCAGCTTAGCAGCTGCGGGAGGACGGTACGAGCAGTACTTC. This sequence encodes CASSLAAAGGRYEQYF.